This T cell receptor beta chain was sequenced for a study of cytomegalovirus exposure and HLA in healthy donors. About the study: Early released data had about 85 million unique TCRs, all coming from HLA-typed donors.

Trimming shortened V by 5 bases and J by 7 bases, and 20 bases separated the two germline ends. The CDR3 length is 15 residues. Germline values: CDR1 KGHSH, CDR2 LQKENI. Comment on this clone: The antigen remains undetermined.

Overall study results and limits: The Asian-associated ancestry cluster reportedly had fewer N-insertions than the 666-donor mean in a later analysis. Cytomegalovirus-associated status was assigned to approximately 160 TCR beta chains.

Researchers ran the PCR with 60 Vbeta and 13 Jbeta primers. In the authors' workflow: About 11 million of 75 million to 85 million unique TCR beta chains were shared, per a later count. Profiled with immunoSEQ multiplex PCR; TCRdb holds only in-frame clones, not every one. Clone size and the V and J calls come from that table; the DNA yielded D and trimming. The sample includes about 190,000 clones, around 90% of them seen just once. Input material: PBMCs. This clonotype was sampled from a boy aged 2 to 10 in good health and CMV-seronegative. This chain joins TRBV18 and TRBJ1-2, with a weak D call TRBD1 (5 bases). The CDR3 here is CASSSTRGGPGGYTF. The CDR3 DNA reads as TGTGCCAGCTCATCGACGAGGGGAGGGCCGGGTGGCTACACCTTC.